This TCR beta chain was profiled in a study of vaccination and CD4 T cells after COVID-19. Study details: Between diagnosis and the drawing of post-COVID samples lay a median approximately 95 days (range 35 to 161).

Worth noting for this clonotype: Its antigen is as yet unknown.

The Oncomine TCR Beta short-read assay generated sequence data from the DNA of cultured CD4+ T cells. Via MiXCR, TCRdb re-called the PCR reads, giving one row per CDR3 protein. The profile shows roughly 16,000 distinct CDR3 sequences, approximately 70% of them singletons. This sample's treatment: roughly 11-day PBMC culture with coronavirus spike peptide pools or control peptides (ViraFEST assay). TCRs were sequenced by ViraFEST after antigen-specific T cells had been expanded with peptide pools. Half-medium replacement with fresh IL-2 medium took place on days 3 and 7. The germline V gene has CDR1 MRHNA and CDR2 SNTAGT. The V gene lost 8 bases and the J gene lost 5 bases, with 15 bases spanning the gap. The CDR3 extends over 13 amino acids.

The source of this sequence is a human donor who had recovered from COVID-19. Source material: CD4+ T cells from blood, cultured in vitro. The chain couples TRBV6-4 to TRBJ2-5; D gene unclear. CDR3 sequence (DNA): TGTGCCAGCTCCCAGGCTCCAAGGGAGACCCAGTACTTC. The encoded protein is CASSQAPRETQYF.